These T cell receptor beta chains were read from a single sample in a study of blood T cell repertoires in COVID-19. Sequencing used immunoSEQ multiplex PCR; TCRdb keeps in-frame clones, though not all of them. Of 250,000 to 350,000 clones detected, 80% to 85% appear once; the ten largest clones hold 15% to 19%. Source material: peripheral blood. These receptors were obtained from a person in their 70s with COVID-19, enrolled during active disease. Each CDR3 is given with its conserved first and last residue. A D gene is named only where the DNA matches it firmly. For some rows the clone size is stated as once, few or many, or as a class when expanded; others skip it.

NA | TRBJ1-1 | NA | TRBV19 | CASIGVNTEAFF | TGTGCCAGTATAGGAGTGAACACTGAAGCTTTCTTT
TRBD2 | TRBJ2-1 | NA | TRBV27 | CASSLSWGGPKQFF | TGTGCCAGCAGTTTATCGTGGGGGGGACCTAAACAGTTCTTC
TRBD1 | TRBJ2-7 | NA | TRBV6-2/TRBV6-3 | CASSYTTGGRGRIYEQYF | TGTGCCAGCAGTTACACCACAGGGGGAAGAGGTCGTATCTACGAGCAGTACTTC
TRBD2 | TRBJ2-3 | NA | TRBV9 | CASSGDGLARDTQYF | TGTGCCAGCAGCGGAGATGGACTAGCTAGAGATACGCAGTATTTT
NA | TRBJ1-3 | NA | TRBV7-8 | CASSSRGAGNTIYF | TGTGCCAGCAGCTCTAGAGGAGCCGGAAACACCATATATTTT
TRBD1 | TRBJ1-1 | NA | TRBV9 | CASSPGQLNTEAFF | TGTGCCAGCAGCCCGGGACAGTTGAACACTGAAGCTTTCTTT
NA | TRBJ1-5 | NA | TRBV2 | CASRLYSNQPQHF | TGTGCCAGCAGACTCTATAGCAATCAGCCCCAGCATTTT
TRBD1 | TRBJ1-2 | NA | TRBV11-2 | CASSPRTGGHGYTF | TGTGCCAGCAGCCCTCGGACAGGGGGTCATGGCTACACCTTC
NA | TRBJ2-1 | NA | TRBV11-3 | CASSLRGSSNEQFF | TGTGCCAGCAGCTTACGGGGATCGTCAAATGAGCAGTTCTTC
TRBD1 | TRBJ1-1 | NA | TRBV29-1 | CSGGQSTEAFF | TGCAGCGGGGGACAGTCAACTGAAGCTTTCTTT
TRBD1 | TRBJ2-2 | NA | TRBV11-2 | CASSFSQGAAGELFF | TGTGCCAGCAGCTTTTCCCAGGGGGCCGCCGGGGAGCTGTTTTTT
NA | TRBJ2-2 | NA | TRBV5-1 | CASSISGELFF | TGCGCCAGCAGCATTAGCGGGGAGCTGTTTTTT
TRBD1 | TRBJ1-4 | NA | TRBV19 | CASSMTGDSATNEKLFF | TGTGCCAGTAGTATGACAGGGGACAGTGCAACTAATGAAAAACTGTTTTTT
TRBD1 | TRBJ2-2 | NA | TRBV13 | CASSNRGSTGELFF | TGTGCCAGCTCCAACAGGGGGAGCACCGGGGAGCTGTTTTTT
NA | TRBJ2-7 | NA | TRBV29-1 | CSVSAGNTYEQYF | TGCAGCGTTTCAGCAGGGAATACCTACGAGCAGTACTTC
NA | TRBJ1-3 | NA | TRBV4-2 | CASSQVTSGNTIYF | TGTGCCAGCAGCCAAGTTACTTCAGGAAACACCATATATTTT
TRBD1 | TRBJ2-3 | NA | TRBV6-1 | CASSAGTGGTSTDTQYF | TGTGCCAGCAGTGCGGGGACAGGGGGCACTAGCACAGATACGCAGTATTTT
NA | TRBJ2-1 | NA | TRBV9 | CASSPGDNEQFF | TGTGCCAGCAGTCCCGGAGACAATGAGCAGTTCTTC
NA | TRBJ1-1 | NA | TRBV10-2 | CASSESVGGTEAFF | TGCGCCAGCAGTGAGTCTGTGGGAGGCACTGAAGCTTTCTTT
NA | TRBJ1-6 | NA | TRBV3-1/TRBV3-2 | CASSPVLNYNSPLHF | TGTGCCAGCAGCCCGGTGCTAAACTATAATTCACCCCTCCACTTT
TRBD1 | TRBJ2-1 | NA | TRBV15 | CATSTDRGFYNEQFF | TGTGCCACCAGCACAGACAGGGGGTTCTACAATGAGCAGTTCTTC
NA | TRBJ1-4 | once | TRBV28 | CASNRAGVYEKLFF | TGTGCCAGCAACCGGGCCGGGGTCTATGAAAAACTGTTTTTT
NA | TRBJ1-1 | NA | TRBV27 | CASSWTAANTEAFF | TGTGCCAGCAGTTGGACAGCGGCGAACACTGAAGCTTTCTTT
TRBD2 | TRBJ2-7 | NA | TRBV18 | CASSPSGGRNYEQYF | TGTGCCAGCTCTCCGAGCGGGGGTCGTAACTACGAGCAGTACTTC
NA | TRBJ2-7 | once | TRBV21-1 | CASAGGRGYEQYF | TGTGCCAGCGCTGGCGGCCGGGGCTACGAGCAGTACTTC
NA | TRBJ1-2 | NA | TRBV19 | CASSPIERDYGYTF | TGTGCCAGTAGTCCTATAGAGAGGGACTATGGCTACACCTTC
TRBD2 | TRBJ2-7 | NA | TRBV6-4 | CASSVPGLAGLYEQYF | TGTGCCAGCAGTGTTCCCGGATTAGCGGGTCTCTACGAGCAGTACTTC
TRBD2 | TRBJ2-3 | NA | TRBV24-1 | CATSDAAGLAGRHTDTQYF | TGTGCCACCAGTGATGCCGCGGGACTAGCGGGGAGACACACAGATACGCAGTATTTT